This T cell receptor (beta chain) was sequenced for a study of T cells in Graves' hyperthyroidism and ophthalmopathy. Ophthalmopathy patients all had a Clinical Activity Score of at least 3, a NOSPECS grade of at least 4 and disease under 3 months old. The source of the PBMCs was less than 12 ml of fresh peripheral blood. This clonotype was detected many times. CDR3 length: 14 residues. Germline-derived CDR1 and CDR2 are MNHNS and SASEGT. V gave up 3 bases and J gave up 1 base, with 10 bases separating them. Amplified TCR beta CDR3 regions came from RNA transcripts. First-round RT-PCR of the TCR CDR3 relied on the HTBI primer set. TCRdb called the multiplex PCR reads again in MiXCR, with one record for every CDR3 protein. Of over 450,000 distinct CDR3 sequences detected, about a sixth appear once; the ten largest clones hold 15% to 20%.

The sequencing sample was made of blood. This clonotype originated in a woman aged 18-30 years with Graves' ophthalmopathy. The chain couples TRBV6-1 to TRBJ2-7; the D gene is possibly TRBD1 (6 bases). The CDR3 DNA follows: TGTGCCAGCAGTGAGGGAGACAGGTCCTACGAGCAGTACTTC. Protein: CASSEGDRSYEQYF.